This T cell receptor (beta chain) was observed in a study of T cell responses to AZD1222 COVID-19 vaccine (dated by TCRdb to the early 2020s). Background for the entire study: AZD1222 recipients given second doses at about 4 weeks or at about 12 weeks were pooled, since spike-specific TCR depth and breadth were not found to differ between the two schedules. A total of over 230 trial participants underwent TCR sequencing, of whom 207 had received two doses of AZD1222 and roughly 26 had received two doses of the MenACWY control vaccine. Enrollment into the trials was organized by age into subgroups of 18-55, 56-69 and 70-plus years, and those subgroups contained about 160, 30 and 59 TCR-sequenced participants, respectively. General study outcomes and caveats: After two AZD1222 doses, spike-specific TCR breadth and depth were significantly higher than at day 0 and than in MenACWY recipients. Nearly half of unique spike-specific TCRs reportedly recognized epitopes outside regions mutated in the B.1.351 and B.1.1.7 variants. No day 14 peak-response samples were available, so repertoires were characterized only after the peak T cell response. Conclusions about previously exposed vaccinees are limited because only a handful of AZD1222 recipients were SARS-CoV-2 seropositive at baseline. The whole spike protein was spanned by vaccine-associated CD4 TCRs, and dominant responses were seen in regions 160-218 and 743-854. The 56-69-year group was small, and its depth increase did not reach significance, likely because of low power. Participants were mostly white British and included more females than males, and it was suggested by the authors that clonal diversity may have been underestimated.

The sample's time point label, decoded: baseline before first vaccination. Vaccinee samples came from UK trials COV001 and COV002, including a single-blind randomized controlled phase 2/3 trial of AZD1222 (ChAdOx1 nCoV-19) in healthy adults. Trial participant PBMC samples were collected at day 0 and day 28 after the second dose for TCRbeta chain sequencing. The CDR3 regions of human TCRbeta chains were subjected to immunosequencing. The original pipeline was this. TCRs in the repertoires were matched against a reference library of SARS-CoV-2-specific TCRs that had been generated with the MIRA antigen-specificity platform. Breadth meant the fraction of unique TCRs that were SARS-CoV-2-associated, whereas depth meant the fraction of total T cells that were SARS-CoV-2-associated. Using the MIRA data, every spike-specific TCR was mapped to the spike region that the TCR reacted to and assigned to either a CD4 or a CD8 class. Log10-transformed breadth and depth values were compared by one-way ANOVA with Sidak's multiple comparisons tests. The source is immuneACCESS, and TCRdb retained only in-frame sequences with V and J called. Part of the clones is not carried over; for the studies checked, unresolved V genes explain less than half of this, and the remainder is unexplained. Clone size and the V and J calls come from that table; the DNA yielded D and trimming. The sample table contains approximately 150,000 clones; only one count was recorded for just under 95% of them. The top ten hold about 1% of the sample.

The junction shows trimming of 5 bases on V and 7 bases on J, plus 17 bases between the germline ends. From a lookup of the germline V gene, CDR1 and CDR2 are SQVTM and ANQGSEA. The CDR3, from cysteine to phenylalanine, totals 14 residues. The sequence is cut down to CDR3 DNA, 42 bases in frame from base 1. In regard to this clone: Its recognized antigen is unknown. No qualities accompany the bases; no much larger clone lies one base away.

This sequence was found in an adult in good health. This sequence uses TRBV29-1 and TRBJ1-4, and possibly TRBD1, on 6 matching bases. Sequencing used peripheral blood, obtained on day 0 of AZD1222 vaccination. Read as DNA, the sequence is TGCAGCGTTAGTAGTGGGGGCGACGTTGAAAAACTGTTTTTT. It is translated as CSVSSGGDVEKLFF.